Sequencing of this T cell receptor beta chain was carried out in a study of OX40 agonist ivuxolimab in advanced cancers. General study findings and limits: CD8+ T cells showed, on average, more clonal expansion than CD4+ cells.

Comment on this clone: Its antigen is not identified.

Generated by immunoSEQ multiplex PCR, the TCRdb table keeps only in-frame clones and is missing some. The sample comprises tens of thousands of clones, 85% to 90% of which are singletons, and less than 5.5% rests with the top ten. V lost 2 bases, J lost 4 bases, and 9 bases stayed unmatched. The CDR3 runs 16 residues. CDR1 is SGHVS and CDR2 is FNYEAQ in the germline V gene. This TCR was recovered from an adult with an advanced solid tumor such as melanoma, head and neck, liver or kidney cancer. The chain combines TRBV7-6 with TRBJ2-3, with 7 bases lining up with TRBD2. The sequencing here drew on CD4+ or CD8+ T cells sorted from blood, taken in a trial of the OX40 agonist ivuxolimab. The CDR3 bases are TGTGCCAGCAGCTTAAGTCTTGCGGGAGCTGCAGATACGCAGTATTTT. Translated: CASSLSLAGAADTQYF.